A single sample gave rise to the 2 T cell receptor beta chains below, sequenced in a study of CD8 T cells in ankylosing spondylitis (TCRdb year 2017). The paper as a whole reports these results and caveats: Blood from ankylosing spondylitis patients appeared to be characterized by a TCR beta motif composed of several highly homologous amino acid variants.

Antigen specificity for these receptors is unknown. To prepare the library, 5' RACE was applied. The instrument given in TCRdb is Illumina HiSeq 2500. TCRdb passed the public sequencing reads through fastp at Q25 and MiXCR, retaining productive beta sequences. All rows with the same CDR3 protein become a single entry with the most common DNA and genes. For this sample the table gives 400,000 to 450,000 distinct CDR3 sequences, of which roughly 18% were detected only once. Of the sample, approximately 0.93% falls within the top ten clones. Source material: blood, either unsorted or a sorted T cell fraction (not recorded which). The receptors come from a male donor with ankylosing spondylitis.

The chain is built from TRBV7-2 and TRBJ2-7, with TRBD1 identical over 7 bases. The junction had 2 bases not matched to a gene; V was cut back by 3 bases and J by 3 bases. Germline assignment: CDR1 SGHTA and CDR2 FQGNSA. This CDR3 comprises 13 residues. CDR3 sequence: CASSFNRGYEQYF. DNA for the CDR3: TGTGCCAGCAGCTTTAACAGGGGCTACGAGCAGTACTTC.

The chain has TRBV3-1 and TRBJ1-1; no clear D. CDR1 is LGHDT and CDR2 is YNNKEL in the germline V gene (reference sequence). The CDR3 is 14 residues long. V was clipped by 4 bases and J by 0 bases, with 9 bases between them. This CDR3 reads CASSRFGLNTEAFF. The CDR3 DNA reads as TGTGCCAGCAGCCGCTTTGGGCTGAACACTGAAGCTTTCTTT.